Presented here are 15 T cell receptor beta chains from one specimen sequenced in a study of cytomegalovirus exposure and HLA in healthy donors. Both 60 Vbeta primers and 13 Jbeta primers went into the PCR. TCRdb keeps only in-frame clones here, not all; method: immunoSEQ multiplex PCR. In the table there are 100,000 to 150,000 clones, 74% of which are singletons. The sequenced sample consisted of PBMCs. Receptor source: a woman aged 45 to 65 in good health and CMV-seropositive.

The chain employs TRBV2 and TRBJ1-5; D is possibly TRBD1 (6 bases). CDR1 is SNHLY, CDR2 FYNNEI, per germline. V shed 6 bases and J shed 7 bases, with 16 bases lying between them. The CDR3 length is 14 residues. CDR3 protein: CASRGHPSNQPQHF. The CDR3 bases are TGTGCCAGCAGGGGACACCCCTCCAACCAGCCCCAGCATTTT. Looking up the rest from reference TRBV2 and TRBJ1-5 gives the full variable domain: EPEVTQTPSHQVTQMGQEVILRCVPISNHLYFYWYRQILGQKVEFLVSFYNNEISEKSEIFDDQFSVERPDGSNFTLKIRSTKLEDSAMYFCASRGHPSNQPQHFGDGTRLSIL.

The CDR3 nucleotides are TGTGCCAGCAGCTTCGGACAGTCCGTCAACTATGGCTACACCTTC. Encoded protein: CASSFGQSVNYGYTF. The genes are TRBV7-9 and TRBJ1-2; a weak D match, TRBD1 (6 bases). Germline V gene sequence: CDR1 SEHNR, CDR2 FQNEAQ (reference sequence). CDR3 size: 15 residues. Trimming pared 3 bases from V and 2 bases from J, leaving 13 bases between.

J is TRBJ2-3 and V is TRBV2, with 7 bases matching TRBD2. The CDR3 sequence is 15 residues long. V was clipped by 8 bases and J by 4 bases; unmatched bases: 12. The V gene's germline CDR1 is SNHLY and CDR2 FYNNEI. This chain's CDR3 is CASGPGSGRADTQYF. CDR3 sequence (DNA): TGTGCCAGCGGGCCAGGGTCGGGGAGGGCAGATACGCAGTATTTT.

V gene TRBV5-1 combines with J gene TRBJ2-3, with D tentatively TRBD2 (5 bases). Germline V gene data show CDR1 as SGHRS and CDR2 as YFSETQ. V was cut by 2 bases and J by 2 bases, with 24 bases left in between. The CDR3 is made up of 19 amino acids. CDR3 nucleotide sequence: TGCGCCAGCAGCTTCCGCCCCTGGGGAGCGGAACCCCTCACAGATACGCAGTATTTT. This gives the protein CASSFRPWGAEPLTDTQYF.

This chain joins TRBV19 and TRBJ2-5, with 7 bases identical to TRBD1. The closer fit of TRBJ2-7 to the DNA end suggests the J call may be wrong. This CDR3 has 15 amino acids. Germline lookup yields CDR1 LNHDA and CDR2 SQIVND (reference sequence). CDR3 DNA sequence: TGTGCCAGTAGTATAAATACGGGACAGTTTGCCGAGCAGTACTTC. It specifies CASSINTGQFAEQYF.

This clone was recorded only once. This rearrangement joins TRBV7-2 to TRBJ1-2, with 8 bases identical to TRBD1. The V gene's germline CDR1 is SGHTA and CDR2 FQGNSA. The CDR3 is 14 residues long. V dropped 5 bases and J dropped 5; count of bases not matched to a gene: 7. CDR3 protein: CASSNRQGQYGYTF. In DNA, the CDR3 is TGTGCCAGCAGCAATCGACAGGGGCAATATGGCTACACCTTC.

To note about this clone: It is unclear where the CDR3 begins or ends on the DNA, so no DNA is shown, and the CDR3 is as TCRdb lists it. The chain carries TRBV9 and TRBJ2-3; TRBD1, as called in the table, went unchecked against the DNA. Germline CDR1 reads SGDLS; CDR2 reads YYNGEE. The CDR3 contains 12 residues when both ends are counted. CDR3 sequence: CASSVGQGILYF.

The rearrangement uses TRBV10-3 and TRBJ2-5, with TRBD2 matching over 8 bases. The DNA end is more similar to TRBJ2-7, so the J call may be wrong. CDR1 is ENHRY, CDR2 SYGVKD, per germline. The CDR3 length is 15 residues. The CDR3 spells CAISESTGGAYEQYF. The CDR3 nucleotides read TGTGCCATCAGTGAGTCGACCGGGGGGGCTTACGAGCAGTACTTC.

This rearrangement joins TRBV30 to TRBJ1-1, with TRBD1 matching 8 bases. Losses at the gene ends were 7 bases for V and 0 bases for J; bases not matched to a gene: 4. CDR3 size: 13 residues. The germline CDR1 and CDR2 sequences are GTSNPN and SVGIG (reference sequence). The CDR3 is CASHRGMNTEAFF. In nucleotides, the CDR3 is TGTGCCTCCCACAGGGGGATGAACACTGAAGCTTTCTTT.

The J gene is TRBJ2-7, the V gene TRBV7-9; 9 nucleotides match TRBD1. Germline loops: CDR1 SEHNR, CDR2 FQNEAQ (reference sequence). This CDR3 comprises 13 residues. V shed 5 bases, J shed 3 bases, and the junction held 2 bases outside the gene matches. The CDR3 loop reads CASSGTGFYEQYF. Written as DNA, the CDR3 is TGTGCCAGCAGCGGGACAGGGTTCTACGAGCAGTACTTC. The full variable domain, in which reference TRBV7-9 and TRBJ2-7 provide the parts outside the CDR3, is DTGVSQNPRHKITKRGQNVTFRCDPISEHNRLYWYRQTLGQGPEFLTYFQNEAQLEKSRLLSDRFSAERPKGSFSTLEIQRTEQGDSAMYLCASSGTGFYEQYFGPGTRLTVT.

V usage is TRBV14 and J usage is TRBJ2-2; the match to TRBD1 covers 9 bases. In germline, CDR1 is SGHDN, CDR2 FVKESK. Losses at the gene ends were 4 bases for V and 7 bases for J; bases not matched to a gene: 4. The CDR3 length is 14 residues. Here the CDR3 reads CASSLGQGFGELFF. CDR3 DNA sequence: TGTGCCAGCAGCCTCGGACAGGGGTTCGGGGAGCTGTTTTTT.

The chain combines TRBV5-1 with TRBJ1-2; D not resolved. Looked up from germline, CDR1 is SGHRS and CDR2 is YFSETQ. The CDR3 has 14 residues. V lost 2 bases to trimming and J lost 8 bases, with 16 bases between them. The CDR3 here is CASSLSLAGGGYTF. The CDR3 coding sequence is TGCGCCAGCAGCTTATCTCTGGCTGGTGGCGGCTACACCTTC.

V and J are TRBV5-6 and TRBJ2-7; a weak D match, TRBD1 (6 bases). The V and J ends lost 3 bases and 0 bases respectively, with 16 bases between them. The germline V gene encodes CDR1 SGHDT and CDR2 YYEEEE. The CDR3 has 16 amino acids. The CDR3 DNA follows: TGTGCCAGCAGCTCAACGACAGGACGAAGCTCCTACGAGCAGTACTTC. It is translated as CASSSTTGRSSYEQYF.

This clone was observed a handful of times. The chain links TRBV6-6 to TRBJ1-4; D not resolved. This CDR3 has 13 amino acids. The ends were cut back, 9 bases at V and 0 bases at J, with 8 bases in the middle. Germline CDR1 is MNHNY and CDR2 is SVGAGI (reference sequence). The CDR3 spells CASQIATNEKLFF. CDR3 coding DNA: TGTGCCAGTCAGATTGCAACTAATGAAAAACTGTTTTTT.

This clone showed up just a few times. V gene TRBV6-1 combines with J gene TRBJ1-2, with 7 bases matching TRBD1. Per germline, CDR1 MNHNS and CDR2 SASEGT. V lost 6 bases and J lost 8; bases outside the gene matches: 3. The CDR3 is 11 amino acids. CDR3 in amino acids: CASRTGTGYTF. DNA of the CDR3: TGTGCCAGCAGGACAGGGACCGGCTACACCTTC.